A single sample gave rise to the 23 T cell receptor beta chains below, sequenced in a study of post-analysis software for immune sequencing data (dated by TCRdb to 2015 to 2017). Overall results and qualifications from the work: Patients showed significantly higher frequencies than controls for about 5 TRBV segments, among them TRBV5-6, TRBV5-1 and TRBV20-1.

Antigens of these TCRs are unknown. Libraries were made using PCR. Instrument used: Illumina HiSeq 2500. To reduce PCR and sequencing biases, unique molecular identifiers were incorporated into the TCR beta cDNA libraries. The public reads were reprocessed in TCRdb via fastp at Q25 and MiXCR, keeping in-frame beta chains. When rows share a CDR3 protein, they turn into one entry using the most common DNA and genes. The sample yields about 500,000 distinct CDR3 sequences; around 40% were counted once. The biggest ten clones account for 12% of the sample. The sequencing input was blood. The receptors shown here come from a girl between 10 and 17 years old with multiple sclerosis.

The chain carries TRBV5-1 and TRBJ1-1, with 7 bases matching TRBD1. CDR1 is SGHRS, CDR2 YFSETQ, per germline. The CDR3 length is 15 residues. After removal of 2 bases from V and 1 base from J, the junction contained 5 bases not matched to a gene. The DNA of the CDR3 is TGCGCCAGCAGCTTTAACAGGGGCCGGAACACTGAAGCTTTCTTT. Its protein product is CASSFNRGRNTEAFF.

The gene calls are TRBV6-6 and TRBJ2-7; D could derive from TRBD1 or TRBD2 (5 bases each). Germline V gene lookup returns CDR1 MNHNY and CDR2 SVGAGI (reference sequence). The CDR3 contains 16 residues. The V and J ends lost 5 bases and 0 bases respectively, with 17 bases between them. CDR3 sequence: CASSTGDGASSYEQYF. For the CDR3, the DNA is TGTGCCAGCAGTACCGGGGACGGAGCCAGCTCCTACGAGCAGTACTTC.

This clonotype was detected only a few times. V and J are TRBV10-3 and TRBJ2-1; D might be TRBD1 or TRBD2, each matching 5 bases. The germline V gene has CDR1 ENHRY and CDR2 SYGVKD. V lost 2 bases to trimming and J lost 7 bases, with 12 bases between them. This CDR3 region has 14 residues. Here the CDR3 reads CAISELRGVNEQFF. The CDR3 DNA sequence: TGTGCCATCAGTGAGCTACGAGGGGTTAATGAGCAGTTCTTC.

The V call is TRBV6-5, the J call TRBJ2-4, with D unclear. The closer fit of TRBJ2-7 to the DNA end suggests the J call may be wrong. This CDR3 is 13 amino acids long. The V gene's germline CDR1 is MNHEY and CDR2 SVGAGI. CDR3 DNA sequence: TGTGCCAGCAGTTTCCGAGTCAGGCACGAGCAGTACTTC. Translating it yields CASSFRVRHEQYF.

As concerns this clonotype: One end of the junction is discordant with germline, which a read error may explain. J is TRBJ2-7 and V is TRBV6-6, with TRBD1 matching 9 bases. Looked up from germline, CDR1 is MNHNY and CDR2 is SVGAGI (reference sequence). This CDR3 contains 13 residues. CDR3 amino acids: CASRRQGGNEQYF. The CDR3 DNA follows: TGTGCTAGCAGACGACAGGGGGGCAACGAGCAGTACTTC.

The chain couples TRBV20-1 to TRBJ2-1; D is unclear. The ends were cut back, 6 bases at V and 2 bases at J, with 17 bases in the middle. Per the germline V gene, CDR1 is DFQATT and CDR2 is SNEGSKA (reference sequence). The CDR3 has 15 residues. The CDR3 sequence: CSARAREGAYNEQFF. Here the CDR3 DNA reads TGCAGTGCCCGGGCCCGAGAAGGCGCCTACAATGAGCAGTTCTTC.

This clonotype was seen a handful of times. The V and J genes are TRBV5-1 and TRBJ2-7; 7 bases are a match to TRBD1. The CDR3 has 14 amino acids. The V segment lost 2 bases and the J segment 4 bases; nucleotides outside the gene matches: 6. Germline CDR1 is SGHRS and CDR2 is YFSETQ. CDR3 in amino acids: CASSFWTGPYEQYF. As DNA, the CDR3 is TGCGCCAGCAGCTTTTGGACAGGACCTTACGAGCAGTACTTC. Full variable domain (remainder filled in from reference TRBV5-1 and TRBJ2-7): KAGVTQTPRYLIKTRGQQVTLSCSPISGHRSVSWYQQTPGQGLQFLFEYFSETQRNKGNFPGRFSGRQFSNSRSEMNVSTLELGDSALYLCASSFWTGPYEQYFGPGTRLTVT.

In its sample, this clonotype was seen once. The V gene is TRBV20-1, the J gene TRBJ2-1; D perhaps matches TRBD2 (6 bases). This CDR3 contains 14 residues. Germline V gene lookup returns CDR1 DFQATT and CDR2 SNEGSKA (reference sequence). The V gene lost 6 bases and the J gene lost 6 bases, with 18 bases spanning the gap. CDR3 in amino acids: CSAKQPGAINEQFF. DNA for the CDR3: TGCAGTGCCAAACAACCGGGAGCTATCAATGAGCAGTTCTTC.

V gene TRBV5-1 combines with J gene TRBJ2-7; D not certain. Trimming removed 0 bases at V and 7 bases at J, with 14 bases between. The CDR3 consists of 14 residues. The V gene's germline CDR1 is SGHRS and CDR2 YFSETQ. CDR3 bases: TGCGCCAGCAGCTTGGGGGTTCCTTCGAGGGAGCAGTACTTC. Translating gives CASSLGVPSREQYF.

The chain is built from TRBV4-1 and TRBJ2-7, with a possible D match to TRBD1 (5 bases). This CDR3 has 16 residues. Germline V gene data show CDR1 as MGHRA and CDR2 as YSYEKL. The V gene lost 0 bases and the J gene lost 0 bases, with 12 bases spanning the gap. CDR3 nucleotide sequence: TGCGCCAGCAGCCAAGAAGGGGTCCTGAGCTCCTACGAGCAGTACTTC. It encodes CASSQEGVLSSYEQYF.

This clonotype rates as medium-sized. This chain joins TRBV5-6 and TRBJ2-7; the D is unclear. This CDR3 is 13 amino acids long. Germline CDR1 is SGHDT and CDR2 is YYEEEE. V shed 0 bases and J shed 5 bases, with 9 bases lying between them. CDR3 bases: TGTGCCAGCAGCTTGGGGTACTACAACGAGCAGTACTTC. Translating it yields CASSLGYYNEQYF.

The CDR3 DNA reads TGTGCCAGCAGTTCCCCGAATTCGGGCCCATACAATGAGCAGTTCTTC. Protein: CASSSPNSGPYNEQFF. V usage is TRBV28 and J usage is TRBJ2-1, with D uncertain. CDR1 MDHEN and CDR2 SYDVKM come from the germline V gene. Trimming pared 4 bases from V and 4 bases from J, leaving 17 bases between. This CDR3 region has 16 residues.

This clonotype was counted between two and nine times. The genes are TRBV6-2 or TRBV6-3 and TRBJ1-2; perhaps TRBD1 as D (6 bases). Trimming removed 2 bases from V and 0 bases from J, with 13 bases in between. The CDR3 is 16 residues long. Germline V gene sequence: CDR1 MNHEY, CDR2 SVGEGT. CDR3 in DNA: TGTGCCAGCAGTTACGGACAGCACCCAACTAACTATGGCTACACCTTC. Protein: CASSYGQHPTNYGYTF.

This chain connects TRBV12-3 or TRBV12-4 to TRBJ2-1, with 10 nucleotides matching TRBD2. The CDR3 runs to 16 residues. V shed 5 bases and J 5 bases; nucleotides not matched to a gene: 9. The CDR3 nucleotides are TGTGCCAGCAGTACATCAGCGGGAGGGCCGAACAATGAGCAGTTCTTC. Its protein product is CASSTSAGGPNNEQFF.

This clonotype appeared a few times. This rearrangement joins TRBV6-4 to TRBJ1-2; no clear D gene. The length of the CDR3 is 16 residues. Deletions cut 4 bases from V and 6 bases from J, with 21 bases between. Germline values: CDR1 MRHNA, CDR2 SNTAGT. The CDR3 is CASSVEGALGIDGYTF. The CDR3 DNA is TGTGCCAGCAGTGTGGAGGGCGCGTTAGGGATCGATGGCTACACCTTC.

V gene TRBV20-1 combines with J gene TRBJ2-7, with D unclear. Germline V gene data show CDR1 as DFQATT and CDR2 as SNEGSKA (reference sequence). CDR3 length: 13 residues. The V and J ends lost 3 bases and 0 bases respectively, with 9 bases between them. CDR3 nucleotides: TGCAGTGCTAGTAACGCCAACTCCTACGAGCAGTACTTC. This translates into CSASNANSYEQYF.

This clonotype was recorded a few times. The chain is built from TRBV20-1 and TRBJ2-5; 9 positions agree with TRBD2. The CDR3 sequence is 13 residues long. CDR1 DFQATT and CDR2 SNEGSKA come from the germline V gene (reference sequence). V lost 2 bases to trimming and J lost 11 bases; unmatched junction nucleotides: 9. DNA of the CDR3: TGCAGTGCTAGACTAGCGGGAATTCGGGAGCAGTACTTC. Translation gives CSARLAGIREQYF.

The J gene is TRBJ1-3, the V gene TRBV15; no reliable D call. Trimming stripped 5 bases from V and 0 bases from J, with 11 bases between. The CDR3 is 15 residues long. CDR1 is LNHNV, CDR2 YYDKDF, per germline (reference sequence). In DNA, the CDR3 is TGTGCCACCAGCCCTTCCGAGGGCTCTGGAAACACCATATATTTT. Residues: CATSPSEGSGNTIYF.

J is TRBJ1-2 and V is TRBV5-1; D might be TRBD1 (5 bases). The CDR3 has 15 residues. CDR1 and CDR2 from the germline V gene are SGHRS and YFSETQ. The V end was cut by 3 bases, the J end by 2 bases, with 14 bases between. CDR3 nucleotides: TGCGCCAGCAGCTCCGGGACGTATTCAAACTATGGCTACACCTTC. Residues: CASSSGTYSNYGYTF.

J is TRBJ1-1 and V is TRBV20-1; 10 bases are a match to TRBD1. This CDR3 comprises 14 residues. CDR1 is DFQATT, CDR2 SNEGSKA, per germline (reference sequence). Trimming took 4 bases from V and 3 from J; bases not matched to a gene: 5. The CDR3 loop reads CSATAGQGDTEAFF. CDR3 nucleotides: TGCAGTGCTACGGCAGGACAGGGGGACACTGAAGCTTTCTTT.

CDR3 in DNA: TGCGCCAGCAGCTTCGATGCGGGAGCGGCAGATACGCAGTATTTT. It specifies CASSFDAGAADTQYF. This chain links TRBV5-1 with TRBJ2-3; 7 bases fit TRBD2. Germline V gene sequence: CDR1 SGHRS, CDR2 YFSETQ. The CDR3 has 15 residues. V trimming: 2 bases; J trimming: 4 bases; junction bases outside the gene matches: 7.

The rearrangement joins TRBV27 to TRBJ2-3; D unclear. V dropped 8 bases and J dropped 4 bases, with 7 bases sitting between them. The CDR3 extends over 11 amino acids. Germline V gene data show CDR1 as MNHEY and CDR2 as SMNVEV (reference sequence). The CDR3 sequence is CASGEADTQYF. In nucleotides, the CDR3 is TGTGCCAGCGGTGAGGCAGATACGCAGTATTTT.

This rearrangement joins TRBV20-1 to TRBJ2-7; 8 bases match TRBD1. V was pared by 1 base and J by 3 bases, with 17 bases of the junction left unmatched. The germline V gene has CDR1 DFQATT and CDR2 SNEGSKA (reference sequence). The CDR3 loop spans 18 amino acids. CDR3 bases: TGCAGTGCTAGAGCCCGCAAAGTCGGAACAGGGGGGTTCTACGAGCAGTACTTC. Protein sequence: CSARARKVGTGGFYEQYF.